Sequencing of this T cell receptor beta chain was carried out in a study of T-cell memory formation after mild COVID-19. General study results and limits: Among CD4+ contracting clones, most were CM and EM, and CD8+ ones EMRA.

In this sample, this clonotype turned up a few times. Its antigen is undetermined. TCRdb re-called the 5' RACE reads with MiXCR, one entry per CDR3 protein. The data contain about 390,000 distinct CDR3 sequences, more than 15% of them singletons. This CDR3 spans 13 amino acids. Trimming at V came to 2 bases and at J to 6 bases, leaving 2 bases not matched to a gene. In germline, CDR1 is SGHRS, CDR2 YFSETQ. Sequencing input: PBMCs or a T cell subset sorted from them (not recorded which). The chain has TRBV5-1 and TRBJ2-1, with 7 bases fitting TRBD1. The source of this sequence is a man aged 18 to 29 who had mild COVID-19 (a few samples of this study predate the infection). Cell type and time point are not known. CDR3 sequence: CASSFEGANEQFF. The CDR3 region has the DNA TGCGCCAGCAGCTTCGAGGGGGCCAATGAGCAGTTCTTC. The complete variable domain, with remaining parts taken from reference TRBV5-1 and TRBJ2-1, reads KAGVTQTPRYLIKTRGQQVTLSCSPISGHRSVSWYQQTPGQGLQFLFEYFSETQRNKGNFPGRFSGRQFSNSRSEMNVSTLELGDSALYLCASSFEGANEQFFGPGTRLTVL.